Presented here are 24 T cell receptor beta chains from one specimen sequenced in a study of T cell repertoires in cytomegalovirus infection. Via MiXCR, TCRdb re-called the reads, giving one row per CDR3 protein. The profile shows about 360,000 distinct CDR3 sequences, 15% to 20% of them singletons. Sequenced material: PBMCs. All receptors come from a human donor in good health (CMV status not recorded). Some clones in this sample may be carry-over from other donors' samples.

This clonotype appeared a few times. The genes are TRBV19 and TRBJ2-1; possibly TRBD2 for D (5 bases). Germline CDR1 LNHDA, CDR2 SQIVND (reference sequence). With 5 bases removed from V and 0 bases from J, the gap between germline ends came to 14 bases. There are 16 residues in the CDR3. This CDR3 is CASSPYSGSSYNEQFF. The CDR3 DNA reads TGTGCCAGTAGTCCGTACAGCGGTAGCTCCTACAATGAGCAGTTCTTC.

There are a few counts of this clonotype. This chain links TRBV7-2 with TRBJ2-7, with a weak D call TRBD1 (6 bases). This CDR3 has 15 residues. Germline CDR1 is SGHTA and CDR2 is FQGNSA. V was trimmed by 5 bases and J by 0 bases, leaving 14 bases between them. CDR3 region: CASSNRQASSYEQYF. CDR3 in DNA: TGTGCCAGCAGCAACCGACAGGCCAGCTCCTACGAGCAGTACTTC.

In its sample, this clonotype was seen a few times. The chain employs TRBV28 and TRBJ1-2; TRBD1 agrees at 9 bases. Germline V lookup: CDR1 MDHEN, CDR2 SYDVKM. V lost 10 bases and J lost 6; bases outside the gene matches: 6. This CDR3 comprises 12 residues. CDR3 nucleotide sequence: TGTGCCACACAGGGGGCGGCGGATGGCTACACCTTC. This gives the protein CATQGAADGYTF.

This clonotype appeared a few times. The rearrangement uses TRBV6-6 and TRBJ2-1; 7 nucleotides agree with TRBD1. Germline CDR1 reads MNHNY; CDR2 reads SVGAGI (reference sequence). V lost 5 bases and J lost 9; bases outside the gene matches: 4. This CDR3 comprises 12 residues. The CDR3 loop is CASSQTGAEQFF. CDR3 bases: TGTGCCAGCAGTCAAACAGGGGCTGAGCAGTTCTTC.

Note on this clonotype: A read error may account for a junction end that differs from germline. The chain couples TRBV19 to TRBJ1-1; D not resolved. The CDR3 consists of 13 residues. Germline V lookup: CDR1 LNHDA, CDR2 SQIVND (reference sequence). This chain's CDR3 is CASRIGSGTEAFF. CDR3 coding DNA: TGTGCCAGTAGGATAGGTAGCGGCACTGAAGCTTTCTTT.

V and J are TRBV29-1 and TRBJ2-1; D is unresolved. Trimming cost V 4 bases and J 12 bases, with 13 bases left between them. Germline assignment: CDR1 SQVTM and CDR2 ANQGSEA. The CDR3 runs 11 residues. The CDR3 DNA is TGCAGCGTTGGTGAAGGGTTGGGGCAGTTCTTC. It is translated as CSVGEGLGQFF.

This clonotype was observed a single time. As DNA, the CDR3 is TGTGCCAGCAGCTTACAAACATCCACCGGGGAGCTGTTTTTT. The encoded protein is CASSLQTSTGELFF. The chain combines TRBV7-8 with TRBJ2-2; D uncertain. The CDR3 is made up of 14 amino acids. Germline-derived CDR1 and CDR2 are SGHVS and FQNEAQ. V lost 2 bases and J lost 4, with 8 bases in between.

This clonotype was observed a handful of times. The CDR3 reads CASRRVQVPAEKLFF. The CDR3, as DNA: TGTGCCAGCAGGAGGGTACAGGTACCAGCGGAAAAACTGTTTTTT. The chain employs TRBV2 and TRBJ1-4; maybe TRBD1 (5 bases). This CDR3 has 15 amino acids. Trimming took 6 bases from V and 8 from J, leaving 19 bases between them. Per the germline V gene, CDR1 is SNHLY and CDR2 is FYNNEI. Using reference TRBV2 and TRBJ1-4 for the parts outside the CDR3, the full variable domain is EPEVTQTPSHQVTQMGQEVILRCVPISNHLYFYWYRQILGQKVEFLVSFYNNEISEKSEIFDDQFSVERPDGSNFTLKIRSTKLEDSAMYFCASRRVQVPAEKLFFGSGTQLSVL.

This sequence joins TRBV6-1 and TRBJ1-2; D unclear. The CDR3 loop spans 12 amino acids. Trimming pared 5 bases from V and 11 bases from J, leaving 15 bases between. Germline V gene data show CDR1 as MNHNS and CDR2 as SASEGT. CDR3 in amino acids: CASSRAMYGYTF. As DNA, the CDR3 is TGTGCCAGCAGTAGAGCCATGTACGGGTACACCTTC.

This clonotype has at least ten counts. This chain joins TRBV7-2 and TRBJ2-7; TRBD2 matches 13 bases. V lost 3 bases to trimming and J lost 7 bases; unmatched junction nucleotides: 9. This CDR3 has 16 residues. Germline-derived CDR1 and CDR2 are SGHTA and FQGNSA. The CDR3 DNA reads TGTGCCAGCAGCTTGGGTGGACTAGCGGGAGCGGGGGAGCAGTACTTC. The encoded protein is CASSLGGLAGAGEQYF.

This clonotype has only a few counts. The chain has TRBV20-1 and TRBJ1-2; the D gene is possibly TRBD1 (6 bases). CDR1 and CDR2 (germline): DFQATT, SNEGSKA (reference sequence). The CDR3 length is 12 residues. Trimming removed 5 bases from V and 8 bases from J, with 15 bases in between. The CDR3 region has the DNA TGCAGTGCTGGAAGGGACATCCGGGGCTACACCTTC. Protein product: CSAGRDIRGYTF.

This clonotype was picked up many times. The chain couples TRBV7-2 to TRBJ2-5, with 16 bases aligning to TRBD2. Unmatched junction bases numbered 7, after V lost 3 bases and J lost 6 bases. The CDR3 is 17 residues long. Germline V gene sequence: CDR1 SGHTA, CDR2 FQGNSA. The CDR3 bases are TGTGCCAGCAGCTTGTCCGGGACTAGCGGGGGGGCCAAGACCCAGTACTTC. Protein: CASSLSGTSGGAKTQYF.

This clonotype was counted at least ten times. The chain couples TRBV7-8 to TRBJ1-1; unclear D gene. The CDR3 consists of 14 residues. Germline CDR1 reads SGHVS; CDR2 reads FQNEAQ. V was cut by 2 bases and J by 3 bases, with 10 bases left in between. CDR3 in amino acids: CASSLQVWDTEAFF. CDR3 DNA sequence: TGTGCCAGCAGCTTACAGGTGTGGGACACTGAAGCTTTCTTT.

The rearrangement links TRBV20-1 to TRBJ1-1; TRBD1 might be the D (5 bases). V lost 6 bases and J lost 4, with 15 bases in between. Germline loops: CDR1 DFQATT, CDR2 SNEGSKA (reference sequence). The CDR3 totals 13 residues. DNA for the CDR3: TGCAGTGCCCAAGTTGGGGCGAGCACTGAAGCTTTCTTT. Encoded protein: CSAQVGASTEAFF.

This rearrangement joins TRBV18 to TRBJ2-1; possibly TRBD1 for D (5 bases). Trimming shortened V by 3 bases and J by 6 bases, and 9 bases separated the two germline ends. This CDR3 has 13 residues. In germline, CDR1 is KGHSH, CDR2 LQKENI. The CDR3 loop is CASSPYQGNEQFF. As DNA, the CDR3 is TGTGCCAGCTCACCGTACCAGGGCAATGAGCAGTTCTTC.

At least ten counts were recorded for this clonotype. This chain links TRBV7-6 with TRBJ1-5, with D tentatively TRBD1 (5 bases). V was shortened by 1 base and J by 4 bases, with 11 bases between the two germline ends. CDR3 length: 15 amino acids. CDR1 and CDR2 from the germline V gene are SGHVS and FNYEAQ. This CDR3 is CASSLVEGLNQPQHF. For the CDR3, the DNA is TGTGCCAGCAGCTTAGTCGAGGGACTTAATCAGCCCCAGCATTTT.

Worth noting for this clonotype: A read error is possible here, since a much larger clone lies one base away. The chain recombines TRBV7-6 with TRBJ1-6; 10 bases are shared with TRBD1. The CDR3 sequence is 14 residues long. Per the germline V gene, CDR1 is SGHVS and CDR2 is FNYEAQ. The CDR3 nucleotides read TGTGCCAACAGCTGGACAGGGGGTTCTTCACCCCTCCACTTT. This gives the protein CANSWTGGSSPLHF.

This rearrangement joins TRBV14 to TRBJ2-7, with D possibly called TRBD1 or TRBD2 (7 bases each). The germline V gene encodes CDR1 SGHDN and CDR2 FVKESK. Trimming cost V 1 base and J 5 bases, with 15 bases left between them. The CDR3 length is 15 residues. In DNA form, the CDR3 reads TGTGCCAGCAGCCAAGGATGGTCAGGGGGGGACGAGCAGTACTTC. This sequence encodes CASSQGWSGGDEQYF.

This clonotype was found many times. J is TRBJ2-1 and V is TRBV7-2, with TRBD2 matching over 8 bases. The CDR3 is 15 amino acids. Germline V lookup: CDR1 SGHTA, CDR2 FQGNSA. J lost 8 bases, V lost 3 bases, and 9 bases had no gene match. The CDR3 DNA is TGTGCCAGCAGCTTCCGGAGGACTAGCAGCCATGAGCAGTTCTTC. Protein sequence: CASSFRRTSSHEQFF. Combining the CDR3 with reference TRBV7-2 and TRBJ2-1 gives the whole variable domain GAGVSQSPSNKVTEKGKDVELRCDPISGHTALYWYRQSLGQGLEFLIYFQGNSAPDKSGLPSDRFSAERTGGSVSTLTIQRTQQEDSAVYLCASSFRRTSSHEQFFGPGTRLTVL.

This clonotype appeared a few times. The genes are TRBV20-1 and TRBJ1-6; D is undetermined. V dropped 2 bases and J dropped 0 bases, with 11 bases sitting between them. Germline V gene sequence: CDR1 DFQATT, CDR2 SNEGSKA (reference sequence). The CDR3 covers 16 residues. As DNA, the CDR3 is TGCAGTGCTAGAAAGATGCTCAGCTCCTATAATTCACCCCTCCACTTT. It yields the protein CSARKMLSSYNSPLHF.

The chain uses TRBV20-1 and TRBJ2-5; 12 positions agree with TRBD2. Germline-derived CDR1 and CDR2 are DFQATT and SNEGSKA (reference sequence). With V trimmed by 7 bases and J by 6 bases, 6 bases remained unmatched. This CDR3 is built from 13 residues. The CDR3 loop is CSETSGGTKTQYF. The CDR3 nucleotides are TGCAGTGAGACTAGCGGGGGTACGAAGACCCAGTACTTC.

The chain carries TRBV12-3 or TRBV12-4 and TRBJ2-1, with a weak D call TRBD2 (6 bases). This CDR3 is 13 amino acids long. V lost 2 bases and J lost 7, with 9 bases in between. The CDR3 region is CASSLNGRNEQFF. CDR3 DNA: TGTGCCAGCAGTTTAAACGGGAGAAATGAGCAGTTCTTC.

The V call is TRBV12-3 or TRBV12-4, the J call TRBJ2-4; tentative D call: TRBD2 (6 bases). This CDR3 has 16 amino acids. V shed 3 bases and J shed 0 bases, with 12 bases lying between them. CDR3 DNA sequence: TGTGCCAGCAGTTTTATGGCGGGGTTAGCCAAAAACATTCAGTACTTC. It encodes CASSFMAGLAKNIQYF.

The table lists this clonotype with a few counts. This rearrangement joins TRBV12-3 or TRBV12-4 to TRBJ2-5, with 9 nucleotides matching TRBD2. V lost 4 bases and J lost 4; bases outside the gene matches: 13. The CDR3 spans 17 residues. The CDR3 reads CASSSGGLAGFRETQYF. In DNA, the CDR3 is TGTGCCAGCAGTTCCGGGGGGCTAGCGGGATTTCGAGAGACCCAGTACTTC.